This T cell receptor (beta chain) was documented in a study of T cell responses to AZD1222 COVID-19 vaccine. This clone has just a few counts. Sequenced by immunoSEQ multiplex PCR; TCRdb stores in-frame clones only, minus some. This sample yields 66,000 or so clones, of which 60% to 85% are seen a single time; 20% to 30% belongs to the top ten. Between the trimmed V and J ends, which lost 3 bases and 4 bases, there was a span of 13 bases. The CDR3 extends over 16 amino acids. Germline CDR1 LGHNT, CDR2 FRNRAP. This sequence originates from an adult in good health. The rearrangement links TRBV12-5 to TRBJ1-6; tentatively, D is TRBD1 (5 bases). The sequenced sample was peripheral blood, obtained on day 0 of MenACWY control vaccination. Written as DNA, the CDR3 is TGTGCTAGTGGTTTCCATCAGGGCGGGTATAATTCACCCCTCCACTTT. It encodes CASGFHQGGYNSPLHF.